This entry lists 32 T cell receptor beta chains sequenced from one sample in a study of regulatory T cells in long-lasting Graves disease. Combining iRepertoire HTBI primers with Arm-PCR of CDR3 regions, the authors built TCR beta libraries. TCRdb independently ran MiXCR on the multiplex PCR reads; one entry per CDR3 protein. Of about 470,000 distinct CDR3 sequences in the sample, around 14% are singletons; the top ten hold roughly a sixth. As for time point: newly diagnosed GD, antithyroid drugs for less than 3 months. RNA from PBMCs was the source of the TCR library. The same specimen was also included in a second study, on T cells in Graves' hyperthyroidism and ophthalmopathy.

Sample: peripheral blood mononuclear cells (PBMCs), taken at new diagnosis, from a patient treated with antithyroid drugs. All receptors derive from a woman in her 30s with Graves disease.

This clonotype was seen ten or more times. This chain uses TRBV30 with TRBJ2-3; D remains ambiguous. CDR1 GTSNPN and CDR2 SVGIG come from the germline V gene (reference sequence). The CDR3 contains 11 residues. V was shortened by 3 bases and J by 12 bases, with 13 bases between the two germline ends. The CDR3 region has the DNA TGTGCCTGGAGGGGTAATAGCCGCCAGTATTTT. It is translated as CAWRGNSRQYF.

The V and J genes are TRBV20-1 and TRBJ2-1; D is uncertain. The CDR3 runs 13 residues. Germline V gene sequence: CDR1 DFQATT, CDR2 SNEGSKA (reference sequence). V shed 4 bases and J shed 9 bases, with 16 bases lying between them. CDR3 DNA sequence: TGCAGTGCTAACAAGGGCCTCGGGCGTGAGCAGTTCTTC. Residues: CSANKGLGREQFF.

A few counts support this clonotype. The chain carries TRBV6-1 and TRBJ2-7, with 11 positions matching TRBD2. CDR3 size: 17 residues. Looked up from germline, CDR1 is MNHNS and CDR2 is SASEGT. Trimming cost V 1 base and J 0 bases; bases outside gene matches: 5. The CDR3 is CASSEGGLAASSYEQYF. For the CDR3, the DNA is TGTGCCAGCAGTGAAGGGGGACTAGCGGCGAGCTCCTACGAGCAGTACTTC.

This clonotype has just a few counts. A much larger clone lies one base from this, so it may be a read error. This sequence joins TRBV7-3 and TRBJ2-3; D might be TRBD2 (6 bases). The DNA end is a closer match to TRBJ2-5, so the J assignment may be wrong. The length of the CDR3 is 15 residues. The germline gives CDR1 SGHTA, CDR2 FQGTGA. CDR3 region: CASNLNGGPGETQYF. Here the CDR3 DNA reads TGTGCCAGCAACTTAAACGGGGGTCCTGGGGAGACCCAGTACTTC.

The chain has TRBV29-1 and TRBJ2-3; D not resolved. The V and J ends lost 6 bases and 4 bases respectively, with 14 bases between them. The CDR3 sequence is 13 residues long. Germline V gene sequence: CDR1 SQVTM, CDR2 ANQGSEA. CDR3 in amino acids: CSVGPRLADTQYF. CDR3 bases: TGCAGCGTCGGACCTAGACTGGCAGATACGCAGTATTTT.

Remarks on this clonotype: This likely stems from a read error, as it lies one base from a far larger clone. The V call is TRBV27, the J call TRBJ2-7; 14 bases are a match to TRBD2. This CDR3 spans 22 amino acids. The germline V gene has CDR1 MNHEY and CDR2 SMNVEV (reference sequence). The V segment lost 2 bases and the J segment 7 bases; nucleotides outside the gene matches: 25. This chain's CDR3 is CASSLRAQAVTSGRAAYNEQYF. CDR3 DNA: TGTGCCAGCAGTTTACGTGCCCAAGCGGTGACTAGCGGGAGGGCAGCCTACAATGAGCAGTACTTC.

This chain connects TRBV6-5 to TRBJ1-6; D is unclear. The CDR3 has 14 amino acids. Trimming took 2 bases from V and 4 from J, leaving 6 bases between them. CDR1 and CDR2 (germline): MNHEY, SVGAGI. CDR3 sequence reads: CASSYVPYNSPLHF. As DNA, the CDR3 is TGTGCCAGCAGTTACGTACCTTATAATTCACCCCTCCACTTT.

This clonotype was counted a few times. The rearrangement joins TRBV5-4 to TRBJ2-7; 12 nucleotides agree with TRBD1. V gave up 3 bases and J gave up 4 bases; unmatched junction bases: 14. This CDR3 is 18 amino acids long. Germline V gene sequence: CDR1 SGHNT, CDR2 YYREEE (reference sequence). Written as DNA, the CDR3 is TGTGCCAGCAGCTCTGGGACAGGGGGCTACGGGGGGACGTACGAGCAGTACTTC. Protein: CASSSGTGGYGGTYEQYF.

There are many counts of this clonotype. V is TRBV12-3 or TRBV12-4 and J is TRBJ1-5; D gene unclear. V dropped 5 bases and J dropped 3 bases, with 14 bases sitting between them. The CDR3 has 15 amino acids. CDR3 residues: CASSPRGRDNQPQHF. The CDR3 DNA follows: TGTGCCAGCAGTCCCCGTGGAAGGGACAATCAGCCCCAGCATTTT.

The sample holds many counts of this clonotype. The CDR3 is CASSFGGRSYEQYF. In DNA form, the CDR3 reads TGTGCCAGCAGTTTCGGAGGGAGGTCCTACGAGCAGTACTTC. The chain carries TRBV12-3 or TRBV12-4 and TRBJ2-7, with D perhaps TRBD2 (6 bases). The CDR3 contains 14 residues. Trimming took 3 bases from V and 1 from J, leaving 10 bases between them.

This clonotype was picked up a small number of times. The chain joins TRBV10-3 to TRBJ2-1, with a weak D call TRBD2 (5 bases). Germline V gene lookup returns CDR1 ENHRY and CDR2 SYGVKD. V was pared by 0 bases and J by 6 bases, with 18 bases between. CDR3 length equals 17 residues. Here the CDR3 reads CAISESPISVMGNEQFF. DNA of the CDR3: TGTGCCATCAGTGAGTCCCCCATTAGCGTAATGGGCAATGAGCAGTTCTTC.

This clonotype occurred many times. The rearrangement uses TRBV10-3 and TRBJ1-2; the D is unclear. The ends were cut back, 7 bases at V and 4 bases at J, with 19 bases in the middle. The V gene's germline CDR1 is ENHRY and CDR2 SYGVKD. This CDR3 is 15 amino acids long. CDR3 sequence (DNA): TGTGCCATCACCCCCCAGACCCAATCGTCCTATGGCTACACCTTC. Translated: CAITPQTQSSYGYTF.

This clonotype has more than one count but fewer than ten. The rearrangement joins TRBV29-1 to TRBJ2-3; 13 bases align to TRBD2. Germline V gene data show CDR1 as SQVTM and CDR2 as ANQGSEA. V gave up 4 bases and J gave up 2 bases; unmatched junction bases: 6. This CDR3 has 16 residues. The CDR3 here is CSVGPGLAGDTDTQYF. The CDR3, as DNA: TGCAGCGTTGGCCCCGGACTAGCGGGAGACACAGATACGCAGTATTTT.

This chain joins TRBV19 and TRBJ2-1; tentative D call: TRBD2 (5 bases). The CDR3 sequence is 12 residues long. Germline V lookup: CDR1 LNHDA, CDR2 SQIVND (reference sequence). V was trimmed by 3 bases and J by 9 bases, leaving 9 bases between them. The CDR3 DNA reads TGTGCCAGTAGTATCTGGAGCGGTGAGCAGTTCTTC. Residues: CASSIWSGEQFF.

As for this clonotype: A much larger clone lies a single base off, so this may be a read error. The chain uses TRBV5-1 and TRBJ1-4; 7 bases match TRBD1. This CDR3 region has 13 residues. After removal of 3 bases from V and 8 bases from J, the junction contained 4 bases not matched to a gene. CDR1 and CDR2 from the germline V gene are SGHRS and YFSETQ. CDR3 coding DNA: TGCGCCAGCAGCTCCGGGACAGTCGAAAAACTGTTTTTT. This codes for CASSSGTVEKLFF.

This rearrangement joins TRBV30 to TRBJ1-3; perhaps TRBD1 as D (6 bases). V lost 5 bases and J 0 bases, leaving 11 bases between the germline ends. The length of the CDR3 is 14 residues. Per germline, CDR1 GTSNPN and CDR2 SVGIG (reference sequence). The DNA of the CDR3 is TGTGCCTGGCAAACAGGGAGCTCTGGAAACACCATATATTTT. This codes for CAWQTGSSGNTIYF.

This clonotype was picked up many times. The CDR3 region has the DNA TGTGCCAGCAGCTTAACGGGGGACCCCCGCTACAATGAGCAGTTCTTC. Residues: CASSLTGDPRYNEQFF. The chain uses TRBV7-3 and TRBJ2-1; D may correspond to TRBD1 or TRBD2 (5 bases each). The CDR3 spans 16 residues. Trimming stripped 0 bases from V and 3 bases from J, with 12 bases between. Germline CDR1 and CDR2: SGHTA and FQGTGA.

A note on this clonotype: The junction differs from germline at one of its ends, possibly a read error. The J gene is TRBJ2-7, the V gene TRBV5-1, with 9 bases lining up with TRBD1. From germline, CDR1 is SGHRS and CDR2 YFSETQ. This CDR3 is 16 amino acids long. CDR3 DNA sequence: TGTGCCAGCAGCACCATCGGACAGGGGCCCACACGCGAGCAGTACTTC. Protein product: CASSTIGQGPTREQYF.

This clonotype was seen a few times. The chain recombines TRBV14 with TRBJ1-3; D is uncertain. Trimming removed 6 bases at V and 2 bases at J, with 8 bases between. The CDR3 sequence is 13 residues long. Germline CDR1 is SGHDN and CDR2 is FVKESK. DNA of the CDR3: TGTGCCAGCAGTCCGTTGGCTGGAAACACCATATATTTT. Amino acid sequence: CASSPLAGNTIYF.

This clonotype occurred many times. This chain connects TRBV5-6 to TRBJ1-2, with D hard to call. Between the trimmed V and J ends, which lost 0 bases and 5 bases, there was a span of 17 bases. Germline lookup yields CDR1 SGHDT and CDR2 YYEEEE. This CDR3 spans 16 amino acids. CDR3 protein: CASSLERYNVPYGYTF. The DNA for the CDR3 is TGTGCCAGCAGCTTGGAAAGATATAATGTCCCGTATGGCTACACCTTC.

This clonotype showed up many times. This chain connects TRBV11-2 to TRBJ2-1; 10 nucleotides line up with TRBD2. The CDR3 runs to 17 residues. After removal of 0 bases from V and 3 bases from J, the junction contained 5 bases not matched to a gene. Germline V CDR1 and CDR2: SGHAT, FQNNGV. The CDR3 DNA is TGTGCCAGCAGCTTAGATGGCCTAGCGGGAGACTACAATGAGCAGTTCTTC. Its translation: CASSLDGLAGDYNEQFF.

In this sample, this clonotype turned up many times. The rearrangement uses TRBV2 and TRBJ2-1; D not certain. With 3 bases removed from V and 0 bases from J, the gap between germline ends came to 12 bases. There are 16 residues in the CDR3. From germline, CDR1 is SNHLY and CDR2 FYNNEI. Written as DNA, the CDR3 is TGTGCCAGCAGTGAGGTGGGCAGAAGCTCCTACAATGAGCAGTTCTTC. Protein product: CASSEVGRSSYNEQFF.

This clonotype was observed at least ten times. This chain joins TRBV3-1 and TRBJ2-1; TRBD1 aligns across 11 bases. The CDR3 runs to 14 residues. Germline V gives CDR1 LGHDT, CDR2 YNNKEL (reference sequence). After removal of 6 bases from V and 6 bases from J, the junction contained 4 bases not matched to a gene. The CDR3 coding sequence is TGTGCCAGCAGGGACAGGGGGCGCTCCAATGAGCAGTTCTTC. Translated, it gives CASRDRGRSNEQFF.

This clonotype was found many times. The chain recombines TRBV4-1 with TRBJ1-5; D might be TRBD1 (5 bases). The germline gives CDR1 MGHRA, CDR2 YSYEKL. V gave up 1 base and J gave up 1 base, with 14 bases separating them. The CDR3 loop spans 17 amino acids. The CDR3, as DNA: TGCGCCAGCAGCCAAGGCTTGCGGGGGAACAGCAATCAGCCCCAGCATTTT. The encoded protein is CASSQGLRGNSNQPQHF.

This clonotype has only a few counts. This chain uses TRBV20-1 with TRBJ2-1, with D hard to call. V was trimmed by 3 bases and J by 6 bases, leaving 12 bases between them. Germline V gene sequence: CDR1 DFQATT, CDR2 SNEGSKA (reference sequence). The CDR3 consists of 13 residues. The CDR3 loop is CSARGEPSNEQFF. The CDR3 DNA reads TGCAGTGCTAGGGGTGAGCCTTCCAATGAGCAGTTCTTC.

In this sample, this clonotype turned up a few times. The V gene is TRBV15, the J gene TRBJ1-1, with unresolved D. Trimming stripped 0 bases from V and 7 bases from J, with 6 bases between. CDR1 is LNHNV and CDR2 is YYDKDF in the germline V gene (reference sequence). The CDR3 length is 12 residues. CDR3 sequence (DNA): TGTGCCACCAGCAGAGATCGGGTTGAAGCTTTCTTT. Protein product: CATSRDRVEAFF.

This clonotype was seen many times. The chain is built from TRBV28 and TRBJ2-3, with D maybe TRBD2 (6 bases). The CDR3 length is 14 residues. The germline V gene has CDR1 MDHEN and CDR2 SYDVKM. The CDR3 loop reads CVTAPGGSTDTQYF. The CDR3 nucleotides read TGTGTCACAGCACCCGGAGGGAGCACAGATACGCAGTATTTT.

Many counts were recorded for this clonotype. The gene calls are TRBV28 and TRBJ2-3; 11 bases agree with TRBD2. The CDR3 is 19 residues long. The V gene end was trimmed by 2 bases and the J gene end by 2 bases; junction bases not matched to a gene: 12. From germline, CDR1 is MDHEN and CDR2 SYDVKM. CDR3 sequence: CASSLGPTSGRPDTDTQYF. The CDR3 bases are TGTGCCAGCAGTTTAGGACCTACTAGCGGGAGACCGGACACAGATACGCAGTATTTT. The full variable domain, rest sourced from reference TRBV28 and TRBJ2-3, is DVKVTQSSRYLVKRTGEKVFLECVQDMDHENMFWYRQDPGLGLRLIYFSYDVKMKEKGDIPEGYSVSREKKERFSLILESASTNQTSMYLCASSLGPTSGRPDTDTQYFGPGTRLTVL.

In this sample, this clonotype turned up many times. The V call is TRBV28, the J call TRBJ2-7; 10 bases are a match to TRBD2. CDR3 length equals 15 residues. The junction had 8 bases not matched to a gene; V was cut back by 6 bases and J by 3 bases. The germline CDR1 and CDR2 sequences are MDHEN and SYDVKM. This CDR3 reads CASSSSSGRFYEQYF. CDR3 in DNA: TGTGCCAGCAGCTCTTCTAGCGGGAGATTCTACGAGCAGTACTTC.

This clonotype was detected many times. The V and J genes are TRBV27 and TRBJ2-7; D is ambiguous. The CDR3 is made up of 17 amino acids. With 2 bases removed from V and 1 base from J, the gap between germline ends came to 18 bases. Looked up from germline, CDR1 is MNHEY and CDR2 is SMNVEV (reference sequence). CDR3 in amino acids: CASSLHGLTSKSYEQYF. The CDR3 DNA follows: TGTGCCAGCAGTTTACACGGTCTTACCAGTAAGTCCTACGAGCAGTACTTC.

Concerning this clonotype itself: A much larger clone lies one base from this, so it may be a read error. The genes are TRBV29-1 and TRBJ2-7, with TRBD1 identical over 9 bases. This CDR3 comprises 12 residues. Germline assignment: CDR1 SQVTM and CDR2 ANQGSEA. Germline trimming cut 3 bases from V and 6 bases from J; bases unmatched to any gene: 3. The CDR3 DNA reads as TGCAGCGTTGAGGGACAGGGCCTCGAGCAGTACTTC. It translates to CSVEGQGLEQYF.

This clonotype was seen only a few times. The V call is TRBV24-1, the J call TRBJ2-1, with 10 bases fitting TRBD1. The trim removed 2 bases at V and 2 bases at J, leaving 8 bases unmatched. This CDR3 spans 18 amino acids. CDR1 KGHDR and CDR2 SFDVKD come from the germline V gene. CDR3: CATSDSWTGGVTYNEQFF. In DNA, the CDR3 is TGTGCCACCAGTGATTCATGGACAGGGGGGGTGACCTACAATGAGCAGTTCTTC.